What follows are 28 T cell receptor beta chains derived from one specimen sequenced in a study of T-cell memory formation after mild COVID-19. TCRdb recomputed calls from the 5' RACE reads with MiXCR, one row per CDR3 protein. The sample holds around 510,000 distinct CDR3 sequences, roughly a fifth seen once. The sequenced sample consisted of PBMCs or a T cell subset sorted from them (not recorded which). All receptors come from an adult woman who had mild COVID-19 (a few samples of this study predate the infection). Cell type and time point are not known.

This clonotype was found many times. The gene calls are TRBV5-1 and TRBJ2-1, with D perhaps matching TRBD1 (5 bases). The CDR3 totals 16 residues. V was cut by 0 bases and J by 4 bases, with 14 bases left in between. Germline V gene sequence: CDR1 SGHRS, CDR2 YFSETQ. CDR3 nucleotides: TGCGCCAGCAGCTTGGAACAGGCGGTCGGTTACAATGAGCAGTTCTTC. As protein: CASSLEQAVGYNEQFF.

The chain is built from TRBV11-3 and TRBJ2-7; D perhaps matches TRBD1 (6 bases). The germline V and J ends were trimmed by 4 bases and 10 bases, with 20 bases remaining between them. The CDR3 has 14 amino acids. Looked up from germline, CDR1 is SGHNT and CDR2 is YENEEA. CDR3 loop: CASSSPGQPPRQYF. The CDR3 bases are TGTGCCAGCAGCTCGCCCGGACAGCCCCCCAGACAGTACTTC.

This clonotype was detected a few times. The chain joins TRBV4-2 to TRBJ1-5; possibly TRBD1 for D (6 bases). V lost 0 bases, J lost 7 bases, and 16 bases lay in between. Germline V CDR1 and CDR2: LGHNA, YNFKEQ. This CDR3 comprises 16 residues. The CDR3: CASSQDTGRVGQPQHF. CDR3 nucleotides: TGTGCCAGCAGCCAAGACACAGGGAGGGTTGGGCAGCCCCAGCATTTT.

The chain is built from TRBV20-1 and TRBJ2-5; D is uncertain. Trimming removed 4 bases from V and 5 bases from J, with 20 bases in between. Looked up from germline, CDR1 is DFQATT and CDR2 is SNEGSKA (reference sequence). CDR3 length: 15 amino acids. The CDR3 sequence is CSAIPAGQPAETQYF. Here the CDR3 DNA reads TGCAGTGCTATCCCCGCAGGTCAACCCGCGGAGACCCAGTACTTC.

This clonotype was detected only a few times. This chain joins TRBV12-3 or TRBV12-4 and TRBJ2-5; perhaps TRBD1 as D (5 bases). V lost 5 bases to trimming and J lost 6 bases, with 13 bases between them. The CDR3 is 13 residues long. CDR3 sequence: CASSTRTPQTQYF. The CDR3 DNA is TGTGCCAGCAGTACCAGGACACCCCAGACCCAGTACTTC.

This clonotype was found a few times. The CDR3 here is CATSSRGGPSYEQYF. CDR3 coding DNA: TGTGCCACCAGCAGCAGGGGTGGACCTTCCTACGAGCAGTACTTC. J is TRBJ2-7 and V is TRBV15, with a tentative D call TRBD1 (6 bases). Germline loops: CDR1 LNHNV, CDR2 YYDKDF (reference sequence). The CDR3 has 15 residues. The V end was cut by 3 bases, the J end by 1 base, with 13 bases between.

This clonotype was picked up a small number of times. V gene TRBV12-3 or TRBV12-4 combines with J gene TRBJ2-7; D is tentatively TRBD1 or TRBD2 (5 bases each). V lost 3 bases, J lost 1 base, and 13 bases lay in between. The CDR3 covers 15 residues. CDR3 loop: CASSFGDPGSYEQYF. In DNA, the CDR3 is TGTGCCAGCAGTTTCGGGGACCCGGGGTCCTACGAGCAGTACTTC.

The gene calls are TRBV7-9 and TRBJ2-1; TRBD1 matches at 7 bases. V lost 6 bases and J lost 7; bases outside the gene matches: 15. The CDR3 has 16 residues. In germline, CDR1 is SEHNR, CDR2 FQNEAQ (reference sequence). CDR3 coding DNA: TGTGCCAGCAGGAAGGGGCAGGGGGTGTATGTTAATGAGCAGTTCTTC. Its translation is CASRKGQGVYVNEQFF.

This sequence joins TRBV24-1 and TRBJ1-5, with D perhaps TRBD1 (6 bases). CDR1 and CDR2 (germline): KGHDR, SFDVKD. V was cut by 7 bases and J by 4 bases, with 13 bases left in between. This CDR3 region has 14 residues. The CDR3 loop is CATSGVGANQPQHF. The DNA for the CDR3 is TGTGCCACCAGCGGGGTGGGGGCAAATCAGCCCCAGCATTTT.

The rearrangement joins TRBV5-4 to TRBJ2-5; D might be TRBD2 (6 bases). CDR3 length: 15 residues. Between the trimmed V and J ends, which lost 7 bases and 7 bases, there was a span of 23 bases. The germline CDR1 and CDR2 sequences are SGHNT and YYREEE (reference sequence). CDR3 sequence reads: CASSLGGRLGGTQYF. CDR3 nucleotides: TGTGCCAGCTCGCTGGGCGGGCGGCTGGGGGGGACCCAGTACTTC.

Only a few counts were recorded for this clonotype. The chain employs TRBV24-1 and TRBJ2-5, with TRBD1 identical over 8 bases. With 6 bases clipped from V and 2 bases from J, the junction kept 10 bases outside the gene matches. The CDR3 totals 16 residues. Germline V lookup: CDR1 KGHDR, CDR2 SFDVKD. CDR3 DNA: TGTGCCACCAGTTCTCGCCGGGACAGGACGCAAGAGACCCAGTACTTC. Encoded protein: CATSSRRDRTQETQYF.

The chain's CDR3 is CASSPRIGTRSYNEQFF. The CDR3 nucleotides are TGTGCCAGCTCACCCCGTATCGGGACCCGCTCCTACAATGAGCAGTTCTTC. The chain carries TRBV18 and TRBJ2-1; D tentatively fits TRBD1 or TRBD2 (5 bases each). Germline V CDR1 and CDR2: KGHSH, LQKENI. The CDR3 loop spans 17 amino acids. V dropped 3 bases and J dropped 0 bases, with 15 bases sitting between them.

This clonotype was seen more than once but under ten times. J is TRBJ2-2 and V is TRBV7-2; 7 positions agree with TRBD1. CDR1 is SGHTA, CDR2 FQGNSA, per germline. The CDR3 consists of 15 residues. The ends lost 6 bases at V and 2 bases at J; junction bases unmatched: 6. CDR3 coding DNA: TGTGCCAGCAGACCCAGACAGGGAAACACCGGGGAGCTGTTTTTT. Its translation is CASRPRQGNTGELFF.

The chain joins TRBV9 to TRBJ1-6, with 7 bases aligning to TRBD1. Germline V lookup: CDR1 SGDLS, CDR2 YYNGEE. The ends lost 10 bases at V and 5 bases at J; junction bases unmatched: 9. The CDR3 is made up of 14 amino acids. CDR3 in amino acids: CAGGDRSDNSPLHF. The DNA of the CDR3 is TGTGCCGGGGGGGACAGATCTGATAATTCACCCCTCCACTTT.

This chain uses TRBV12-3 or TRBV12-4 with TRBJ2-3; 13 nucleotides match TRBD2. The V and J ends lost 6 bases and 2 bases, in that order; junction bases with no gene match: 2. The CDR3 covers 15 residues. The CDR3 is CASRTSGGVTDTQYF. In nucleotides, the CDR3 is TGTGCCAGCAGAACTAGCGGGGGGGTCACAGATACGCAGTATTTT.

This clonotype has a count of ten or more. This rearrangement joins TRBV7-8 to TRBJ2-2; D gene ambiguous. This CDR3 contains 14 residues. The germline CDR1 and CDR2 sequences are SGHVS and FQNEAQ. V was trimmed by 2 bases and J by 1 base, leaving 5 bases between them. CDR3 sequence: CASSLQLNTGELFF. For the CDR3, the DNA is TGTGCCAGCAGCTTACAGCTGAACACCGGGGAGCTGTTTTTT.

The rearrangement links TRBV3-1 to TRBJ2-7; D uncertain. The germline V and J ends were trimmed by 4 bases and 7 bases, with 11 bases remaining between them. Germline V gives CDR1 LGHDT, CDR2 YNNKEL (reference sequence). CDR3 length equals 12 residues. CDR3 nucleotide sequence: TGTGCCAGCAGCCGAGTACCCGGGGAGCAGTACTTC. This codes for CASSRVPGEQYF.

The gene calls are TRBV2 and TRBJ2-3, with 9 bases identical to TRBD1. V was clipped by 6 bases and J by 8 bases; unmatched bases: 15. Germline-derived CDR1 and CDR2 are SNHLY and FYNNEI. The CDR3 runs 16 residues. This CDR3 is CASSILPGQGRGTQYF. The CDR3 nucleotides read TGTGCCAGCAGCATACTACCGGGACAGGGAAGGGGTACGCAGTATTTT.

This clonotype was detected a few times. V and J are TRBV20-1 and TRBJ2-3, with 9 positions matching TRBD2. The CDR3 is 13 amino acids. Germline-derived CDR1 and CDR2 are DFQATT and SNEGSKA (reference sequence). The CDR3 coding sequence is TGCTCCCACCGGGGACTAGCCCCAGATACGCAGTATTTT. Encoded protein: CSHRGLAPDTQYF.

This chain links TRBV29-1 with TRBJ1-2, with 8 nucleotides matching TRBD1. The length of the CDR3 is 14 residues. V was pared by 4 bases and J by 0 bases, with 4 bases of the junction left unmatched. Germline V lookup: CDR1 SQVTM, CDR2 ANQGSEA. For the CDR3, the DNA is TGCAGCGTTGGTGCAGGGGGCTCTAACTATGGCTACACCTTC. It codes for CSVGAGGSNYGYTF. The complete variable domain, with remaining parts taken from reference TRBV29-1 and TRBJ1-2, reads SAVISQKPSRDICQRGTSLTIQCQVDSQVTMMFWYRQQPGQSLTLIATANQGSEATYESGFVIDKFPISRPNLTFSTLTVSNMSPEDSSIYLCSVGAGGSNYGYTFGSGTRLTVV.

This clonotype was observed a few times. The CDR3 spells CASSLDGGIDTQYF. The CDR3 coding sequence is TGTGCCAGCAGTTTAGACGGAGGAATAGATACGCAGTATTTT. This chain uses TRBV12-3 or TRBV12-4 with TRBJ2-3; possibly TRBD2 for D (5 bases). V lost 1 base and J lost 5, with 10 bases in between. The CDR3 totals 14 residues.

The chain carries TRBV12-3 or TRBV12-4 and TRBJ2-3, with D unclear. Deletions cut 7 bases from V and 4 bases from J, with 12 bases between. CDR3 length equals 13 residues. The CDR3 coding sequence is TGTGCCAGCACCCGGGTCTCCCCAGATACGCAGTATTTT. It encodes CASTRVSPDTQYF.

The rearrangement links TRBV7-9 to TRBJ1-1; no definite D call. Looked up from germline, CDR1 is SEHNR and CDR2 is FQNEAQ (reference sequence). V gave up 5 bases and J gave up 1 base, with 8 bases separating them. CDR3 length: 13 amino acids. The CDR3 DNA sequence: TGTGCCAGCAGCCCCGTCCAGAACACTGAAGCTTTCTTT. Protein sequence: CASSPVQNTEAFF.

The chain has TRBV10-3 and TRBJ2-3; 10 nucleotides line up with TRBD2. Losses at the gene ends were 3 bases for V and 6 bases for J; bases not matched to a gene: 6. The V gene's germline CDR1 is ENHRY and CDR2 SYGVKD. The CDR3 has 15 amino acids. The CDR3 region is CAISEASGGEDTQYF. CDR3 nucleotide sequence: TGTGCCATCAGTGAAGCTAGCGGGGGTGAGGATACGCAGTATTTT.

This clonotype was seen a few times. The chain couples TRBV6-5 to TRBJ1-2, with 8 bases identical to TRBD1. V gave up 7 bases and J gave up 8 bases; unmatched junction bases: 9. This CDR3 comprises 13 residues. Germline assignment: CDR1 MNHEY and CDR2 SVGAGI. DNA of the CDR3: TGTGCCAGCACTAGGGGGACAGGCGGCGGCTACACCTTC. This gives the protein CASTRGTGGGYTF.

V is TRBV12-3 or TRBV12-4 and J is TRBJ1-1; D uncertain. CDR3 length equals 14 residues. V was clipped by 3 bases and J by 5 bases, with 13 bases between them. The CDR3 loop is CASSFSGRRTEAFF. CDR3 DNA: TGTGCCAGCAGTTTTAGTGGCAGGAGGACTGAAGCTTTCTTT.

V gene TRBV5-6 combines with J gene TRBJ1-2; 8 nucleotides line up with TRBD1. The CDR3 length is 13 residues. The trim removed 4 bases at V and 4 bases at J, leaving 3 bases unmatched. From germline, CDR1 is SGHDT and CDR2 YYEEEE. CDR3 amino acids: CASSLQGVYGYTF. CDR3 in DNA: TGTGCCAGCAGCCTACAGGGGGTCTATGGCTACACCTTC.

This clonotype was seen a few times. The V call is TRBV6-5, the J call TRBJ2-7, with 8 nucleotides matching TRBD1. Trimming cost V 7 bases and J 3 bases; bases outside gene matches: 8. Germline lookup yields CDR1 MNHEY and CDR2 SVGAGI. The CDR3 loop spans 14 amino acids. CDR3 sequence reads: CASTYTGGNYEQYF. The CDR3 nucleotides are TGTGCCAGCACTTATACAGGGGGAAACTACGAGCAGTACTTC.